This is a list of T cell receptor beta chains from one sample in a study of cytomegalovirus exposure and HLA in healthy donors. Here immunoSEQ multiplex PCR was the method, and the copy in TCRdb shows in-frame clones only, minus some. This table has some 120,000 clones, around 84% appearing once. Sequenced sample: PBMCs. These receptors originate from a woman aged 18-29 years in good health and CMV-seropositive. Both conserved end residues are part of each CDR3. The order of the fields is D gene, clone size, V gene, J gene, CDR3 protein, CDR3 DNA. D genes are given only for firm matches. Size values are once, few and many counts, or a class for expanded clones, and some rows have none.

.	.	TRBV4-1	TRBJ2-5	CASGERGTQYF	TGCGCCAGCGGCGAAAGGGGGACCCAGTACTTC
TRBD2	.	TRBV7-9	TRBJ2-3	CASSLLLGGGEHTQYF	TGTGCCAGCAGCTTACTGTTAGGCGGGGGGGAACATACGCAGTATTTT
.	.	TRBV5-1	TRBJ2-3	CASSLASDSSTDTQYF	TGCGCCAGCAGCTTGGCGTCCGACAGTAGCACAGATACGCAGTATTTT
.	.	TRBV18	TRBJ1-4	CASSPGLPGTNEKLFF	TGTGCCAGCTCACCAGGTTTGCCCGGAACTAATGAAAAACTGTTTTTT
TRBD2	.	TRBV6-5	TRBJ2-5	CASEKAGGRETQYF	TGTGCCAGCGAAAAAGCGGGGGGGAGGGAGACCCAGTACTTC
.	.	TRBV2	TRBJ2-7	CASSDLQGTYEQYF	TGTGCCAGCAGTGACCTGCAGGGGACCTACGAGCAGTACTTC
TRBD1	.	TRBV6-6	TRBJ1-2	CASSPGGQGSYTF	TGTGCCAGCAGTCCGGGGGGACAGGGAAGCTACACCTTC
.	.	TRBV6-5	TRBJ1-2	CASSYDTNYGYTF	TGTGCCAGCAGTTACGACACCAACTATGGCTACACCTTC
TRBD2	.	TRBV11-2	TRBJ2-5	CASSLGWLAGGQETQYF	TGTGCCAGCAGCTTAGGCTGGCTAGCGGGGGGGCAAGAGACCCAGTACTTC
.	few	TRBV29-1	TRBJ1-2	CSVEWQGGYTF	TGCAGCGTTGAATGGCAGGGAGGCTACACCTTC
TRBD1	.	TRBV18	TRBJ1-6	CASSPTGDPNSPLHF	TGTGCCAGCTCACCAACAGGGGACCCTAATTCACCCCTCCACTTT
.	.	TRBV5-6	TRBJ1-2	CASSLVHGSNYGYTF	TGTGCCAGCAGCTTGGTCCACGGTTCTAACTATGGCTACACCTTC
.	.	TRBV9	TRBJ2-7	CASSVGASEQYF	TGTGCCAGCAGCGTAGGGGCTTCCGAGCAGTACTTC
TRBD2	.	TRBV7-2	TRBJ2-5	CASSAGGQETQYF	TGTGCCAGCAGCGCGGGGGGACAAGAGACCCAGTACTTC
.	.	TRBV7-9	TRBJ2-7	CASSAGQIYEQYF	TGTGCCAGCAGCGCAGGACAGATCTACGAGCAGTACTTC
.	once	TRBV7-9	TRBJ1-1	CASSDQTVYTEAFF	TGTGCCAGCAGCGACCAGACAGTTTACACTGAAGCTTTCTTT
TRBD2	.	TRBV6-5	TRBJ2-7	CASSYSSGGEQYF	TGTGCCAGCAGTTACTCGAGCGGGGGCGAGCAGTACTTC
TRBD1	.	TRBV30	TRBJ1-2	CAWTGQGLYGYTF	TGTGCCTGGACCGGACAGGGCCTCTATGGCTACACCTTC
TRBD1	.	TRBV28	TRBJ2-4	CASSTNRGQNIQYF	TGTGCCAGCAGTACAAACAGGGGCCAAAACATTCAGTACTTC
.	.	TRBV6-5	TRBJ1-1	CASERGGAHITEAFF	TGTGCCAGCGAAAGAGGGGGGGCCCATATCACTGAAGCTTTCTTT
.	.	TRBV6-1	TRBJ2-7	CASIESGGKLHEQYF	TGTGCCAGCATCGAGAGCGGAGGGAAACTGCACGAGCAGTACTTC
.	few	TRBV28	TRBJ2-7	CASSLIAGSADEQYF	TGTGCCAGCAGTTTAATTGCCGGGTCCGCCGACGAGCAGTACTTC
TRBD1	.	TRBV7-2	TRBJ1-2	CASSPPGQGQGYTF	TGTGCCAGCAGCCCACCGGGACAGGGGCAGGGCTACACCTTC
.	.	TRBV6-1	TRBJ1-6	CASSVETLRRESPLHF	TGTGCCAGCAGTGTCGAGACCCTCAGGCGAGAATCACCCCTCCACTTT
.	.	TRBV11-2	TRBJ1-1	CASSSSRRTEAFF	TGTGCCAGCAGCTCATCACGGAGGACTGAAGCTTTCTTT
TRBD2	.	TRBV13	TRBJ2-1	CASSSRRSGGAYNEQFF	TGTGCCAGCAGCTCGCGTAGAAGCGGGGGGGCATACAATGAGCAGTTCTTC
TRBD1	.	TRBV6-6	TRBJ1-3	CASTLTGAGNTIYF	TGTGCCAGCACTTTGACAGGGGCTGGAAACACCATATATTTT
TRBD2	.	TRBV6-1	TRBJ2-3	CASSRIFRGGDTQYF	TGTGCCAGCAGCCGAATTTTCCGGGGGGGAGATACGCAGTATTTT
.	.	TRBV9	TRBJ1-1	CASSSQVNTEAFF	TGTGCCAGCAGCTCTCAGGTGAACACTGAAGCTTTCTTT
TRBD2	.	TRBV6-5	TRBJ2-7	CASSGLAGEYEQYF	TGTGCCAGCAGTGGGCTAGCGGGGGAGTACGAGCAGTACTTC
.	.	TRBV29-1	TRBJ1-1	CSVRYGNTEAFF	TGCAGCGTTCGATACGGTAACACTGAAGCTTTCTTT
TRBD1	.	TRBV15	TRBJ1-4	CATSGDRKDEKLFF	TGTGCCACCAGCGGGGACAGAAAGGATGAAAAACTGTTTTTT
.	.	TRBV6-6	TRBJ2-3	CASSYRDNTDTQYF	TGTGCCAGCAGTTATCGGGATAACACAGATACGCAGTATTTT
TRBD2	.	TRBV29-1	TRBJ2-2	CSVYAAGGANTGELFF	TGCAGCGTGTACGCTGCCGGGGGGGCGAACACCGGGGAGCTGTTTTTT
TRBD1	.	TRBV29-1	TRBJ2-5	CSGRTGQETQYF	TGCAGCGGGCGGACAGGCCAAGAGACCCAGTACTTC
.	.	TRBV12-5	TRBJ2-7	CASGLVLDRRESSYEQYF	TGTGCTAGTGGTTTGGTCCTAGACAGACGGGAGAGCTCCTACGAGCAGTACTTC
.	.	TRBV20-1	TRBJ1-2	CSAFLDYGYTF	TGCAGTGCGTTTCTCGACTATGGCTACACCTTC
.	.	TRBV25-1	TRBJ2-5	CASSAEQTQETQYF	TGTGCCAGCAGTGCGGAACAGACCCAAGAGACCCAGTACTTC
TRBD1	.	TRBV6-1	TRBJ1-6	CASHRDRGSPLHF	TGTGCCAGCCACCGGGACAGGGGCTCACCCCTCCACTTT
.	.	TRBV10-3	TRBJ2-2	CAIRGASANTGELFF	TGTGCCATCAGAGGGGCTTCCGCGAACACCGGGGAGCTGTTTTTT
.	.	TRBV10-3	TRBJ2-2	CAIRANTGELFF	TGTGCCATTAGAGCGAACACCGGGGAGCTGTTTTTT
.	once	TRBV2	TRBJ1-5	CASSVGGLYQPQHF	TGTGCCAGCAGTGTAGGAGGGCTCTATCAGCCCCAGCATTTT
TRBD2	.	TRBV5-1	TRBJ2-1	CASSWGGTYNEQFF	TGCGCCAGCAGCTGGGGGGGGACCTACAATGAGCAGTTCTTC
TRBD1	.	TRBV5-6	TRBJ2-7	CASSTGQGVSVEYF	TGTGCCAGCAGCACGGGACAGGGGGTAAGCGTCGAGTACTTC
.	.	TRBV21-1	TRBJ2-5	CASSKVCLRETQYF	TGTGCCAGCAGCAAAGTGTGTCTGAGAGAGACCCAGTACTTC
TRBD1	.	TRBV5-1	TRBJ2-1	CASSSTGVGQFEQFF	TGCGCCAGCAGCTCGACAGGGGTAGGACAATTTGAGCAGTTCTTC
TRBD2	.	TRBV7-9	TRBJ2-1	CASSLWGASGGSEQFF	TGTGCCAGCAGCTTATGGGGCGCTAGCGGGGGCTCTGAGCAGTTCTTC
.	.	TRBV30	TRBJ1-6	CAWSSLGGSPLHF	TGTGCCTGGAGTTCATTAGGAGGTTCACCCCTCCACTTT
.	once	TRBV27	TRBJ2-7	CASSLVASPPYEQYF	TGTGCCAGCAGTTTGGTGGCTAGCCCTCCCTACGAGCAGTACTTC
.	.	TRBV19	TRBJ1-1	CASSTDTANTEAFF	TGTGCCAGTAGTACGGACACAGCGAACACTGAAGCTTTCTTT
.	.	TRBV7-3	TRBJ2-1	CASSLTGGSYNEQFF	TGTGCCAGCAGCTTAACGGGGGGCTCCTACAATGAGCAGTTCTTC
TRBD2	.	TRBV7-9	TRBJ2-1	CASTLRDGGANEQFF	TGTGCCAGCACCCTCAGGGACGGGGGGGCAAATGAGCAGTTCTTC
TRBD1	.	TRBV27	TRBJ2-1	CASSSQGGEQFF	TGTGCCAGCAGTTCACAGGGGGGTGAGCAGTTCTTC